This T cell receptor beta chain was recorded in a study of T cell changes during pregnancy in multiple sclerosis. The assay was immunoSEQ multiplex PCR, and TCRdb's table has in-frame clones only and misses some. The sample yields 55,000 to 70,000 clones, about 93% seen once. The TCR sequence derives from a female donor with multiple sclerosis, enrolled in a pregnancy study. The material was CD4+ T cells from peripheral blood mononuclear cells, obtained after pregnancy.

The CDR3 protein is CARPTIGLGELFF. CDR3 sequence (DNA): TGTGCCAGGCCTACAATTGGACTAGGGGAGCTGTTTTTT. This chain joins TRBV19 and TRBJ2-2; D might be TRBD2 (6 bases). Trimming removed 9 bases from V and 8 bases from J, with 16 bases in between. CDR1 is LNHDA, CDR2 SQIVND, per germline (reference sequence). The CDR3 runs to 13 residues.